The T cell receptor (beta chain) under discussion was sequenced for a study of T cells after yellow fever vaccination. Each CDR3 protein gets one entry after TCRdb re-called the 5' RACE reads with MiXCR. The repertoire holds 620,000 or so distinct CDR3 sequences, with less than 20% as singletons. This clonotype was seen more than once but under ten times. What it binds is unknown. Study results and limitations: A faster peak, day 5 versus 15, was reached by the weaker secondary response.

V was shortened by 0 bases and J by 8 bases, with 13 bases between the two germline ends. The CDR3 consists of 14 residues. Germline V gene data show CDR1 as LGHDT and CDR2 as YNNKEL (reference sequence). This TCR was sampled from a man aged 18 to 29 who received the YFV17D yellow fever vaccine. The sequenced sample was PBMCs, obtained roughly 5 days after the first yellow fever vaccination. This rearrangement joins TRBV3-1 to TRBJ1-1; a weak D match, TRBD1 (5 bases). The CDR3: CASSQDRSWGEAFF. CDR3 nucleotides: TGTGCCAGCAGCCAAGACAGGTCGTGGGGGGAAGCTTTCTTT.